This record covers a single T cell receptor beta chain. Antigen: not known. This sample is part of a study of Ad26.COV2.S vaccination and SARS-CoV-2 variants. Study summary: Ad26.COV2.S given intramuscularly, once or twice 56 days apart. General study results and limits: Marked by substantial breadth, spike-specific CD8+ and CD4+ T cell responses were reportedly seen after vaccination. Spike-specific TCR breadth in vaccine recipients exceeded that seen in placebo recipients. People who got the vaccine or the placebo had similar non-spike TCR breadth.

The treatment is: over 15 received Ad26.COV2.S at low or high dose, single or two shots; several received placebo; per-sample allocation not given. Each sample was drawn 63 days after the first injection (of vaccine or placebo). Looked up from germline, CDR1 is SNHLY and CDR2 is FYNNEI. V was pared by 2 bases and J by 2 bases, with 9 bases between. This CDR3 has 14 residues. The repertoire was sequenced with immunoSEQ multiplex PCR; TCRdb's copy has only in-frame clones and lacks some. The sample contains 430,000 or so clones, roughly nine tenths of which appear only once. The V call is TRBV2, the J call TRBJ1-1, with D possibly TRBD1 on 6 matching bases. The source of this sequence is a person between 18 and 65 years old who received the Ad26.COV2.S COVID-19 vaccine or a placebo. This sample comprised peripheral blood, obtained in a trial of Ad26.COV2.S vaccine versus placebo. The chain's CDR3 is CASSEQGINTEAFF. The CDR3 nucleotides read TGTGCCAGCAGTGAACAGGGGATAAACACTGAAGCTTTCTTT.